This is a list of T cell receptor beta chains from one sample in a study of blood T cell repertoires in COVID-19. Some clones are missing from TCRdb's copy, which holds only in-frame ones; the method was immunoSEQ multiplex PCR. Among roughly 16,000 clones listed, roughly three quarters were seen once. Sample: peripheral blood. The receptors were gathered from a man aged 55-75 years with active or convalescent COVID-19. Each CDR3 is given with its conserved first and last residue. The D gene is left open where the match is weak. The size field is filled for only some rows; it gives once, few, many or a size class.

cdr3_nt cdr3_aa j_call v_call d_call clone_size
TGTGCCAGCAGCCAGAGCGGGAGTTCCTACAATGAGCAGTTCTTC CASSQSGSSYNEQFF TRBJ2-1 TRBV6-2/TRBV6-3 TRBD2 once
TGTGCCAGCTCACCTAGCCGGCAGCTGAACACCGGGGAGCTGTTTTTT CASSPSRQLNTGELFF TRBJ2-2 TRBV18 - -
TGTGCCAGCAGTGGCCGGGGGTATGGCTACACCTTC CASSGRGYGYTF TRBJ1-2 TRBV27 - few
TGTGCCAGCAGCCAAGGAGGAGCGGGGGGTTCTTACGAGCAGTACTTC CASSQGGAGGSYEQYF TRBJ2-7 TRBV4-2 TRBD2 -
TGTGCCAGCTCTCAGGTACGGACAGAGATGAACACTGAAGCTTTCTTT CASSQVRTEMNTEAFF TRBJ1-1 TRBV18 - -
TGTGCCAGCAGCTTCGGACAGGGATGGGACGAGCAGTACTTC CASSFGQGWDEQYF TRBJ2-7 TRBV5-5 TRBD1 -
TGCGCCAGCAGTGGTGGAGGCGCAGATACGCAGTATTTT CASSGGGADTQYF TRBJ2-3 TRBV10-1 - -
TGTGCCAGCAGTTCGGGTGATCAGCCCCAGCATTTT CASSSGDQPQHF TRBJ1-5 TRBV2 - -
TGTGCCTGGAGTGGAGGGGGCGAAGAGACCCAGTACTTC CAWSGGGEETQYF TRBJ2-5 TRBV30 TRBD1 -
TGTGCCACCGGGCGGGAGGCCTCTCTCACCGAGCAGTACTTC CATGREASLTEQYF TRBJ2-7 TRBV24-1 TRBD2 few
TGCGCCAGCAGCGGAGGGACAGGGTATTTGAACACTGAAGCTTTCTTT CASSGGTGYLNTEAFF TRBJ1-1 TRBV5-1 TRBD1 -
TGTGCCAGTTACGAGTCCGGGACACTCCCTGAAGCTTTCTTT CASYESGTLPEAFF TRBJ1-1 TRBV19 - -
TGTGCCAGCAGCTTCGGGAAGAGCACAGATACGCAGTATTTT CASSFGKSTDTQYF TRBJ2-3 TRBV7-6 - -
TGTGCCACCAGTGGGACACCAGAAACGCAGTATTTT CATSGTPETQYF TRBJ2-3 TRBV24-1 - -
TGTGCCAGCAGCCCGCTAGGCTGGGCAGGGAATGGCTACACCTTC CASSPLGWAGNGYTF TRBJ1-2 TRBV7-9 - -
TGTGCCAGCAGTGAAAGCAGCGGCTACGAGCAGTACTTC CASSESSGYEQYF TRBJ2-7 TRBV2 - -
TGTGCCAGCATCCTGACAGCCTATGGCTACACCTTC CASILTAYGYTF TRBJ1-2 TRBV2 - -
TGTGCCAGCAGTTTATCGGGGGCCTTTAGCAATCAGCCCCAGCATTTT CASSLSGAFSNQPQHF TRBJ1-5 TRBV27 - -
TGCAGTGCCTCGGACAACTACGAGCAGTACTTC CSASDNYEQYF TRBJ2-7 TRBV20-1 - -
TGCGCCAGCAGCACGGGAACAGACAGGGCGGAGACCCAGTACTTC CASSTGTDRAETQYF TRBJ2-5 TRBV5-1 TRBD1 medium-sized
TGTGCCAGCAGCTCTGGCCGAAACCGGGACAGGGCCACCGGGGAGCTGTTTTTT CASSSGRNRDRATGELFF TRBJ2-2 TRBV11-2 TRBD1 -
TGTGCCAGCAGTGAGACAGGGCCGACCTACGAGCAGTACTTC CASSETGPTYEQYF TRBJ2-7 TRBV28 TRBD1 -
TGTGCCAGCAGCCAAACTACAGGGGGAATAGAAAAACTGTTTTTT CASSQTTGGIEKLFF TRBJ1-4 TRBV11-2 TRBD1 -
TGTGCCAGCAGCGCCGCGGGAGATACGCAGTATTTT CASSAAGDTQYF TRBJ2-3 TRBV7-8 - -
TGCAGCGTTGGGGTCGGGACAGTGACCTACAATGAGCAGTTCTTC CSVGVGTVTYNEQFF TRBJ2-1 TRBV29-1 TRBD1 -
TGCGCCAGCAGCTTGGGGCTGGCCTCAGGGACTGAAGCTTTCTTT CASSLGLASGTEAFF TRBJ1-1 TRBV5-1 - -
TGTGCCAGCAGCCAGCGAGGAGGGGTGATTGATGAGCAGTTCTTC CASSQRGGVIDEQFF TRBJ2-1 TRBV3-1/TRBV3-2 - -
TGTGCCACCAGTGATTTGCGGGGGGAGTACAATGAGCAGTTCTTC CATSDLRGEYNEQFF TRBJ2-1 TRBV24-1 TRBD2 -
TGTGCCAGCAGTGTACCGGGCGGGCGAAAAGAGACCCAGTACTTC CASSVPGGRKETQYF TRBJ2-5 TRBV25-1 - -
TGTGCCAGCAGTGACACTGGACAGGGGTATGGCTACACCTTC CASSDTGQGYGYTF TRBJ1-2 TRBV6-1 TRBD1 -
TGTGCCAGCAGTGGCAGGTCGTTT CASSGRSF TRBJ1-4 TRBV27 - -
TGTGCCAGCAGTTTAGAATTTTTAGAGTCCTACAATGAGCAGTTCTTC CASSLEFLESYNEQFF TRBJ2-1 TRBV27 - once
TGTGCCAGCAGTCGTCGACTAGCGGGAGGGCACACCGGGGAGCTGTTTTTT CASSRRLAGGHTGELFF TRBJ2-2 TRBV13 TRBD2 -
TGTGCCAGCAGTGCAAGGGGCGTTGAGCAGTTCTTC CASSARGVEQFF TRBJ2-1 TRBV2 - -
TGTGCCAGCTCACCACCAAACAGGGGAGATGAGCAGTACTTC CASSPPNRGDEQYF TRBJ2-7 TRBV18 TRBD1 -
TGTGCCTGGAGTCGGGGACTAGCGGGGGCGGAGACCCAGTACTTC CAWSRGLAGAETQYF TRBJ2-5 TRBV30 TRBD2 -
TGCGCCAGCAGCCAAGCGACCGCGGGGGTCGGTTACGAGCAGTACTTC CASSQATAGVGYEQYF TRBJ2-7 TRBV4-1 TRBD2 -
TGCGCCAGCGTGACAACTGGAGGCCAAGAGACCCAGTACTTC CASVTTGGQETQYF TRBJ2-5 TRBV5-1 - -
TGCGCCAGCAGCGGGGGGGACAGGGACAACGGTGAGCAGTTCTTC CASSGGDRDNGEQFF TRBJ2-1 TRBV5-1 TRBD1 -
TGTGCCAGCAGCCCTCGACAGGGAATGAATTCACCCCTCCACTTT CASSPRQGMNSPLHF TRBJ1-6 TRBV7-2 TRBD1 -
TGTGCCAGCAGGGCTCGGGACAGGGCCAATGAGCAGTTCTTC CASRARDRANEQFF TRBJ2-1 TRBV27 TRBD1 medium-sized
TGTGCCAGCAAATTTTCGGGAGATGAGACCCAGTACTTC CASKFSGDETQYF TRBJ2-5 TRBV11-2 - -
TGTGCCAGCAGCCAAGGCCACAGGGCTGGGGAGCTGTTTTTT CASSQGHRAGELFF TRBJ2-2 TRBV3-1/TRBV3-2 - -
TGTGCCAGCAGTCTTGAGAATTCACCCCTCCACTTT CASSLENSPLHF TRBJ1-6 TRBV6-2/TRBV6-3 - -
TGTGCCACCAGTGACACCGGGACAGGGTTTGAGCAGTACTTC CATSDTGTGFEQYF TRBJ2-7 TRBV24-1 TRBD1 -
TGTGCCAGCAGGGGCGGAGGGATCTCTGGAAACACCATATATTTT CASRGGGISGNTIYF TRBJ1-3 TRBV6-5 - few
TGTGCCAGCAGCTTAAACCCCACCGCACGGTTCGCCGAGCAGTACTTC CASSLNPTARFAEQYF TRBJ2-7 TRBV7-3 - once